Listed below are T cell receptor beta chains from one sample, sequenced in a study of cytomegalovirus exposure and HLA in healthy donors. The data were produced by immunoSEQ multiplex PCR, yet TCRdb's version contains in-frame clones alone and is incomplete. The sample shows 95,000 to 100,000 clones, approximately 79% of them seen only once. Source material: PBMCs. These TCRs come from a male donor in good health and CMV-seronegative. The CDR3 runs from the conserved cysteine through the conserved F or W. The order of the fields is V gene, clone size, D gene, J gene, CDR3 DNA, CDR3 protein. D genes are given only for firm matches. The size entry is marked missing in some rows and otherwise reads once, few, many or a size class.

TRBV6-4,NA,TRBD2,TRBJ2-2,TGTGCCAGCAGTGACGAGCGGGGCACCGGGGAGCTGTTTTTT,CASSDERGTGELFF
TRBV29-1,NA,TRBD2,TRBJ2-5,TGCAGCGTTGAACCGCGCGGGGGATTGGAGACCCAGTACTTC,CSVEPRGGLETQYF
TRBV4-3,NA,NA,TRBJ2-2,TGCGCCAGCAGCCAGTTAGCGACTGGCACCGGGGAGCTGTTTTTT,CASSQLATGTGELFF
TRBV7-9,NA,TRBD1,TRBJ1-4,TGTGCCAGCAGCGTAAAAACCGGGACAGGGGATGAAAAACTGTTTTTT,CASSVKTGTGDEKLFF
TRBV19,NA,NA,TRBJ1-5,TGTGCCAGTAGTATGGTAACAGGGAAACAGCCCCAGCATTTT,CASSMVTGKQPQHF
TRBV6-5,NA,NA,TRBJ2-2,TGTGCCAGCAGTTACTTGCTAGCGACGAACACCGGGGAGCTGTTTTTT,CASSYLLATNTGELFF
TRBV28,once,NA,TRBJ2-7,TGTGCCAGCGTTCAGGGTAGCGAGCAGTACTTC,CASVQGSEQYF
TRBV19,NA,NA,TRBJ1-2,TGTGCCAGTAGTCCTCCAGGCTACTCTAACTATGGCTACACCTTC,CASSPPGYSNYGYTF
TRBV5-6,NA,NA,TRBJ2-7,TGTGCCAGCAGCTTTCGCAGGGTAGTCTCCTACGAGCAGTACTTC,CASSFRRVVSYEQYF
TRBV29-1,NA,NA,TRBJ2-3,TGCAGCGTTGAAGACATGGCTAAACGGAGGGATACGCAGTATTTT,CSVEDMAKRRDTQYF
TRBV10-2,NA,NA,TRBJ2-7,TGCGCCAGCAGTTGGGCCGGCTCCTACGAGCAGTACTTC,CASSWAGSYEQYF
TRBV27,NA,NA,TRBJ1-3,TGTGCCAGCAGTTTAAGGGGTTCTGGAAACACCATATATTTT,CASSLRGSGNTIYF
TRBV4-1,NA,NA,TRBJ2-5,TGCGCCAGCAGCCAGGGCCGTGGGTACCAAGAGACCCAGTACTTC,CASSQGRGYQETQYF
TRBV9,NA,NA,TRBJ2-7,TGTGCCAGCAGCGTAGGAGATAGAGAAACCCCCTACGAGCAGTACTTC,CASSVGDRETPYEQYF
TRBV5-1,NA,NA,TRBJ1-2,TGCGCCAGCAGCTGGCAGGGTAGGGACTATGGCTACACCTTC,CASSWQGRDYGYTF
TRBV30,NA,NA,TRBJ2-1,TGTGCCTGGAGTGTATTCAGGAGGGGGGGTGAGCAGTTCTTC,CAWSVFRRGGEQFF
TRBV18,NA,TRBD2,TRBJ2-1,TGTGCCAGCTCACCTTTAGCGGGAGGGCCGGAGAATGAGCAGTTCTTC,CASSPLAGGPENEQFF
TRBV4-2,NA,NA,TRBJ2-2,TGTGCCAGCAGCCAAGAGGCAGGGGAGCACGGGGAGCTGTTTTTT,CASSQEAGEHGELFF
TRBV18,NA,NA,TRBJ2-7,TGTGCCAGCTCGCCTCCCCGGGACACAATATACGAGCAGTACTTC,CASSPPRDTIYEQYF
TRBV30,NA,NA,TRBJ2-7,TGTGCCTGGAGCCCTTATGGGGGGACCTACGAGCAGTACTTC,CAWSPYGGTYEQYF
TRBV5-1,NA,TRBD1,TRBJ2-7,TGCGCCAGCAGCTTCTTCGGCAGGGGGTCCTACGAGCAGTACTTC,CASSFFGRGSYEQYF
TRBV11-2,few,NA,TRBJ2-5,TGTGCCAGCGGGGCGTCCCAAGAGACCCAGTACTTC,CASGASQETQYF
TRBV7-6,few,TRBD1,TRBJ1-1,TGTGCCAGCAGCTCGCGAGGGACAGGTGTGGGAGACACTGAAGCTTTCTTT,CASSSRGTGVGDTEAFF
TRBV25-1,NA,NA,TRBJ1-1,TGTGCCAGCAGTGATAGATGGGGGGGCACTGAAGCTTTCTTT,CASSDRWGGTEAFF
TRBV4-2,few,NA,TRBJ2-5,TGTGCCAGCAGCCAAGCAGTGGCTTCCCAAGAGACCCAGTACTTC,CASSQAVASQETQYF
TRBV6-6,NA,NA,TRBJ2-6,TGTGCCAGCAGTTACCAGGGGAAAGCGGGGGCCAACGTCCTGACTTTC,CASSYQGKAGANVLTF
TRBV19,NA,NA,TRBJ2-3,TGTGCCAGTAGTATTGGGGTGAGGGCTAGGAGTTTCACAGATACGCAGTATTTT,CASSIGVRARSFTDTQYF
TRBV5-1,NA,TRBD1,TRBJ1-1,TGCGCCAGCAGCTTCAGGACAGGTACCACTGAAGCTTTCTTT,CASSFRTGTTEAFF
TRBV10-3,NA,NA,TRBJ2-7,TGTGCCATCAGTGATGGGAGCGGCTCCTCCTACGAGCAGTACTTC,CAISDGSGSSYEQYF
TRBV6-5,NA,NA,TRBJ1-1,TGTGCCAGCAGTTATAACAGTGAAGCTTTCTTT,CASSYNSEAFF
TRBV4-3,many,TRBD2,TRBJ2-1,TGCGCCAGCAGCCAGGCTACCGGGACTAGCGGTAATGAGCAGTTCTTC,CASSQATGTSGNEQFF
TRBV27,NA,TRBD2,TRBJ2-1,TGTGCCACCAGGGGACTAGCGGTTGGTGAGCAGTTCTTC,CATRGLAVGEQFF
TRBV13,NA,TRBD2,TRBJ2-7,TGTGCCAGCAGCTCCGGGACTAGCGGGATCCATCCTACCGAGCAGTACTTC,CASSSGTSGIHPTEQYF
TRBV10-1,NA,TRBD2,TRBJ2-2,TGCGCCAGCAGTGAGTCTGGTAGCGGGAGGGCCTGGGCCGGGGAGCTGTTTTTT,CASSESGSGRAWAGELFF
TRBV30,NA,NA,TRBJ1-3,TGTGCCTGGACCGCGGGAAACACCATATATTTT,CAWTAGNTIYF
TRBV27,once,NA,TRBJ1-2,TGTGCCAGCAGTTTAGGGGGGGCGCCTAGCCATGGCTACACCTTC,CASSLGGAPSHGYTF